One and the same sample provided the 25 T cell receptor beta chains below, sequenced in a study of T cell repertoires in cytomegalovirus infection. TCRdb passed the reads through MiXCR, listing each CDR3 protein once. This sample yields around 740,000 distinct CDR3 sequences, of which approximately 40% are seen a single time; more than 2.5% belongs to the top ten. Source material: PBMCs. The origin of the receptors is a human donor in good health (CMV status not recorded). Some clones in this sample may be carry-over from other donors' samples.

This clonotype has only a few counts. The chain carries TRBV5-1 and TRBJ1-5; the D is unclear. V gave up 0 bases and J gave up 5 bases, with 9 bases separating them. Germline CDR1 and CDR2: SGHRS and YFSETQ. The CDR3 is made up of 14 amino acids. CDR3 bases: TGCGCCAGCAGCTTGGAGTCCGGAGATCAGCCCCAGCATTTT. Residues: CASSLESGDQPQHF.

The chain combines TRBV7-3 with TRBJ2-3; D gene ambiguous. Per germline, CDR1 SGHTA and CDR2 FQGTGA. The CDR3 consists of 15 residues. Trimming took 5 bases from V and 4 from J, leaving 16 bases between them. This CDR3 reads CASSAGRGVSDTQYF. In DNA form, the CDR3 reads TGTGCCAGCAGCGCCGGTCGTGGGGTCTCAGATACGCAGTATTTT.

This clonotype turned up a few times. The chain combines TRBV14 with TRBJ1-1; 9 nucleotides agree with TRBD1. The CDR3 length is 17 residues. V shed 4 bases, J shed 6 bases, and the junction held 15 bases outside the gene matches. Per the germline V gene, CDR1 is SGHDN and CDR2 is FVKESK. CDR3 residues: CASSRYFGQGNGAEAFF. Written as DNA, the CDR3 is TGTGCCAGCAGCCGATACTTTGGACAGGGGAATGGCGCTGAAGCTTTCTTT.

The gene calls are TRBV29-1 and TRBJ2-5; D is uncertain. This CDR3 contains 13 residues. V dropped 6 bases and J dropped 3 bases, with 14 bases sitting between them. Germline V gene lookup returns CDR1 SQVTM and CDR2 ANQGSEA. The CDR3 region has the DNA TGCAGCGTAACCGCAAGCTTAAAAGAGACCCAGTACTTC. It is translated as CSVTASLKETQYF.

In its sample, this clonotype was seen a few times. J is TRBJ1-1 and V is TRBV24-1; D call uncertain. V dropped 7 bases and J dropped 0 bases, with 5 bases sitting between them. The length of the CDR3 is 12 residues. The germline V gene has CDR1 KGHDR and CDR2 SFDVKD. The CDR3 reads CATRGLNTEAFF. Written as DNA, the CDR3 is TGTGCCACCAGGGGCTTGAACACTGAAGCTTTCTTT.

The chain is built from TRBV28 and TRBJ2-7, with 8 nucleotides matching TRBD2. V was clipped by 7 bases and J by 6 bases; unmatched bases: 11. The CDR3 consists of 14 residues. CDR1 and CDR2 from the germline V gene are MDHEN and SYDVKM. CDR3 loop: CASTETGGPGEQYF. In DNA form, the CDR3 reads TGTGCCAGCACAGAGACGGGAGGGCCGGGCGAGCAGTACTTC.

This clonotype came up many times. V gene TRBV7-6 combines with J gene TRBJ2-2; TRBD1 might be the D (5 bases). The CDR3 loop spans 14 amino acids. Germline values: CDR1 SGHVS, CDR2 FNYEAQ. Trimming removed 2 bases at V and 6 bases at J, with 10 bases between. CDR3 in amino acids: CASSLSRAAGELFF. DNA for the CDR3: TGTGCCAGCAGCTTAAGCAGGGCTGCCGGGGAGCTGTTTTTT. Variable domain in full (rest from reference TRBV7-6 and TRBJ2-2): GAGVSQSPRYKVTKRGQDVALRCDPISGHVSLYWYRQALGQGPEFLTYFNYEAQQDKSGLPNDRFSAERPEGSISTLTIQRTEQRDSAMYRCASSLSRAAGELFFGEGSRLTVL.

The chain employs TRBV7-3 and TRBJ1-1, with D uncertain. Trimming removed 3 bases at V and 1 base at J, with 12 bases between. CDR3 length: 15 residues. CDR1 is SGHTA and CDR2 is FQGTGA in the germline V gene. CDR3 amino acids: CASSFMASPNTEAFF. The CDR3 bases are TGTGCCAGCAGCTTTATGGCCAGCCCGAACACTGAAGCTTTCTTT.

This chain links TRBV11-2 with TRBJ2-5; 9 bases are shared with TRBD1. V lost 1 base to trimming and J lost 5 bases; unmatched junction nucleotides: 8. This CDR3 spans 16 amino acids. Looked up from germline, CDR1 is SGHAT and CDR2 is FQNNGV. The CDR3 nucleotides read TGTGCCAGCAGCTTAGCCCCGAACAGGGGGCGGGAGACCCAGTACTTC. Its translation: CASSLAPNRGRETQYF.

V and J are TRBV7-3 and TRBJ2-1, with TRBD1 matching 8 bases. CDR1 is SGHTA, CDR2 FQGTGA, per germline. The ends lost 2 bases at V and 2 bases at J; junction bases unmatched: 5. The length of the CDR3 is 16 residues. CDR3 sequence (DNA): TGTGCCAGCAGCTTAGAAGGGACAGGCCCCTACAATGAGCAGTTCTTC. Its translation is CASSLEGTGPYNEQFF. The full variable domain, in which reference TRBV7-3 and TRBJ2-1 provide the parts outside the CDR3, is GAGVSQTPSNKVTEKGKYVELRCDPISGHTALYWYRQSLGQGPEFLIYFQGTGAADDSGLPNDRFFAVRPEGSVSTLKIQRTERGDSAVYLCASSLEGTGPYNEQFFGPGTRLTVL.

The V and J genes are TRBV5-5 and TRBJ1-1, with D maybe TRBD1 (6 bases). There are 15 residues in the CDR3. V lost 6 bases, J lost 1 base, and 16 bases lay in between. The germline V gene has CDR1 SGHKS and CDR2 YYEKEE (reference sequence). In DNA, the CDR3 is TGTGCCAGCATTCTTTCCGACAGGCGGAACACTGAAGCTTTCTTT. The encoded protein is CASILSDRRNTEAFF.

The CDR3 DNA is TGTGCCAGCAGTTTAGGACAGACACTCCAAGAGACCCAGTACTTC. It specifies CASSLGQTLQETQYF. The V call is TRBV28, the J call TRBJ2-5, with D maybe TRBD1 (6 bases). The CDR3 loop spans 15 amino acids. Trimming took off 2 bases at V and 1 base at J, with 11 bases between the two ends. CDR1 is MDHEN and CDR2 is SYDVKM in the germline V gene. The full variable domain, its missing parts supplied by reference TRBV28 and TRBJ2-5, is DVKVTQSSRYLVKRTGEKVFLECVQDMDHENMFWYRQDPGLGLRLIYFSYDVKMKEKGDIPEGYSVSREKKERFSLILESASTNQTSMYLCASSLGQTLQETQYFGPGTRLLVL.

In its sample, this clonotype was seen many times. The chain uses TRBV7-8 and TRBJ2-1; TRBD1 matches at 8 bases. With V trimmed by 5 bases and J by 8 bases, 8 bases remained unmatched. Germline V gene lookup returns CDR1 SGHVS and CDR2 FQNEAQ. The CDR3 spans 14 residues. The CDR3 spells CASSPGQVRDEQFF. CDR3 coding DNA: TGTGCCAGCAGCCCGGGACAGGTACGCGATGAGCAGTTCTTC.

The V gene is TRBV7-9, the J gene TRBJ1-1, with D perhaps TRBD1 (5 bases). Trimming pared 5 bases from V and 3 bases from J, leaving 10 bases between. Germline CDR1 reads SEHNR; CDR2 reads FQNEAQ (reference sequence). The CDR3 runs to 13 residues. CDR3 amino acids: CASSGGVDTEAFF. The CDR3 DNA sequence: TGTGCCAGCAGCGGAGGGGTTGACACTGAAGCTTTCTTT.

The chain has TRBV20-1 and TRBJ2-4, with D unresolved. The V and J ends lost 0 bases and 3 bases respectively, with 9 bases between them. Germline CDR1 DFQATT, CDR2 SNEGSKA (reference sequence). This CDR3 is built from 14 residues. The CDR3 coding sequence is TGCAGTGCTAGAGATCATGGCGACAAAAACATTCAGTACTTC. Encoded protein: CSARDHGDKNIQYF.

This clonotype is a singleton in its sample. The gene calls are TRBV7-2 and TRBJ1-2; D remains unclear. V lost 2 bases and J lost 8, with 12 bases in between. The CDR3 has 13 residues. CDR1 and CDR2 (germline): SGHTA, FQGNSA. The CDR3 loop is CASSLMVSQGYTF. CDR3 nucleotides: TGTGCCAGCAGCTTAATGGTTTCCCAGGGCTACACCTTC.

The chain is built from TRBV5-5 and TRBJ2-1; 13 bases align to TRBD2. V was pared by 4 bases and J by 9 bases, with 13 bases of the junction left unmatched. CDR3 size: 17 residues. Germline CDR1 SGHKS, CDR2 YYEKEE (reference sequence). CDR3 nucleotide sequence: TGTGCCAGCAGCCCTGACAGGACTAGCGGGAGCAGGGGTGAGCAGTTCTTC. It yields the protein CASSPDRTSGSRGEQFF.

This clonotype was seen more than once but under ten times. The rearrangement uses TRBV28 and TRBJ2-2; 10 positions match TRBD2. The V and J ends lost 1 base and 5 bases, in that order; junction bases with no gene match: 7. Germline V gene data show CDR1 as MDHEN and CDR2 as SYDVKM. The CDR3 totals 17 residues. Written as DNA, the CDR3 is TGTGCCAGCAGTTTATTTCAACTAGCGGGAAAAACCGGGGAGCTGTTTTTT. Translation gives CASSLFQLAGKTGELFF.

With respect to this clonotype: Given a much more abundant clone one base away, this may be a read error. This chain links TRBV10-3 with TRBJ1-5; 8 bases are a match to TRBD1. The CDR3 extends over 13 amino acids. V was clipped by 4 bases and J by 4 bases; unmatched bases: 0. CDR1 is ENHRY, CDR2 SYGVKD, per germline. The CDR3 DNA sequence: TGTGCCATCAGTGGGACAGGGAATCAGCCCCAGCATTTT. Its translation is CAISGTGNQPQHF.

The CDR3 is CASSLFPQGIKNIQYF. CDR3 nucleotides: TGTGCCAGCAGCCTATTCCCACAGGGAATCAAAAACATTCAGTACTTC. The gene calls are TRBV7-2 and TRBJ2-4; possibly TRBD1 for D (6 bases). The CDR3 is made up of 16 amino acids. Trimming pared 5 bases from V and 3 bases from J, leaving 17 bases between. Germline V gene lookup returns CDR1 SGHTA and CDR2 FQGNSA.

As for this clonotype: This likely comes from a read error, as the CDR3 has no conserved phenylalanine or tryptophan at its end. The chain carries TRBV7-3 and TRBJ2-7; TRBD2 matches 7 bases. V lost 6 bases and J lost 0; bases outside the gene matches: 14. The CDR3 has 17 residues. The germline V gene encodes CDR1 SGHTA and CDR2 FQGTGA. The CDR3 nucleotides are TGTGCCAGCAGTCCAGCGGGGAACACCCTGTACTCCTACGAGCAGTACTTA. Residues: CASSPAGNTLYSYEQYL.

As regards this clonotype: Germline is not matched at one junction end, which may reflect a read error. The chain uses TRBV7-6 and TRBJ2-2; 11 positions match TRBD1. There are 16 residues in the CDR3. Germline loops: CDR1 SGHVS, CDR2 FNYEAQ. In DNA, the CDR3 is TGTGCTAGCAGCCAGGGGACAGGGGGGAACACCGGGGAGCTGTTTTTT. Protein product: CASSQGTGGNTGELFF.

To note about this clonotype: The junction departs from germline at one end; a sequencing error may be responsible. The chain joins TRBV12-3 or TRBV12-4 to TRBJ1-5, with a possible D match to TRBD1 (6 bases). CDR3 length: 15 residues. The CDR3 sequence is CASSPTGSSNQLQHF. CDR3 bases: TGTGCCAGCAGCCCCACAGGGAGTAGCAATCAGCTCCAGCATTTT.

This clonotype has just one count. The chain has TRBV27 and TRBJ1-4; D is ambiguous. Germline V CDR1 and CDR2: MNHEY, SMNVEV (reference sequence). V dropped 2 bases and J dropped 1 base, with 8 bases sitting between them. This CDR3 is built from 15 residues. The CDR3 nucleotides are TGTGCCAGCAGTTTACTGGGTGTAACTAATGAAAAACTGTTTTTT. Its protein is CASSLLGVTNEKLFF. The full variable domain, rest sourced from reference TRBV27 and TRBJ1-4, is EAQVTQNPRYLITVTGKKLTVTCSQNMNHEYMSWYRQDPGLGLRQIYYSMNVEVTDKGDVPEGYKVSRKEKRNFPLILESPSPNQTSLYFCASSLLGVTNEKLFFGSGTQLSVL.

V and J are TRBV5-5 and TRBJ2-2; D is tentatively TRBD1 or TRBD2 (5 bases each). This CDR3 has 15 amino acids. Trimming left V 0 bases short and J 7 bases short, with 13 bases between. Germline CDR1 is SGHKS and CDR2 is YYEKEE (reference sequence). CDR3 region: CASSLERGIGGELFF. CDR3 coding DNA: TGTGCCAGCAGCTTGGAACGGGGCATAGGCGGGGAGCTGTTTTTT.